This TCR beta chain was documented in a study of blood T cell repertoires in COVID-19. Clones were sequenced by immunoSEQ multiplex PCR, and TCRdb holds only the in-frame ones, with some missing. This table has about 200,000 clones, 80% to 90% appearing once. The CDR3 extends over 13 amino acids. From germline, CDR1 is MNHEY and CDR2 SMNVEV (reference sequence). J lost 2 bases, V lost 4 bases, and 2 bases had no gene match. The sequenced sample was peripheral blood. The rearrangement joins TRBV27 to TRBJ2-7; 7 bases are a match to TRBD1. This clonotype was obtained from a man in his fifties or sixties with acute or convalescent COVID-19. CDR3 DNA: TGTGCCAGCAGTTCGGACAGGACCTACGAGCAGTACTTC. Translation gives CASSSDRTYEQYF.